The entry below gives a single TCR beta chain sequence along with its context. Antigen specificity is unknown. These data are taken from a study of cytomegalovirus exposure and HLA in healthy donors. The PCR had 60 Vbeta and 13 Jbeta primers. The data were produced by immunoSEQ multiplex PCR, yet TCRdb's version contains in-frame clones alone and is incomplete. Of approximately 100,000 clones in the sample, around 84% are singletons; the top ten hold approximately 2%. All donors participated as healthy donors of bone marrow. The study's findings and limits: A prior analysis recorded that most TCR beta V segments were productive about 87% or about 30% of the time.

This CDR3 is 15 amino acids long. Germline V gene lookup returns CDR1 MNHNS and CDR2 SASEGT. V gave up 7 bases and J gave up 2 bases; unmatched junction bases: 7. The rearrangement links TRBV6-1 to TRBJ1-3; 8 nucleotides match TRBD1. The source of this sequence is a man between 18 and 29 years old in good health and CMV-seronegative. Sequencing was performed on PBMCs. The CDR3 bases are TGTGCCAGCATTCTCGGACAGGGCACTGGAAACACCATATATTTT. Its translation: CASILGQGTGNTIYF.